Given below is one TCR beta chain in context. The data are from a study of blood T cell repertoires in COVID-19. Study-level background: Sources were T cells, B-cell-depleted T cells, or PBMCs; the material itself was cDNA or gDNA.

CDR3 size: 17 residues. Germline CDR1 is SGDLS and CDR2 is YYNGEE. V lost 0 bases to trimming and J lost 2 bases; unmatched junction nucleotides: 8. Repertoires were generated with immunoSEQ multiplex PCR, while TCRdb's copy carries only in-frame clones and drops some. Among a few hundred thousand clones listed, roughly 80% were seen once. The V call is TRBV9, the J call TRBJ2-3; the match to TRBD2 covers 8 bases. This TCR was recovered from a woman aged 18-29 years with acute or convalescent COVID-19. Specimen: peripheral blood. The CDR3 DNA is TGTGCCAGCAGCGTAGTCGGGCTAGCGGGTACCACAGATACGCAGTATTTT. Encoded protein: CASSVVGLAGTTDTQYF.